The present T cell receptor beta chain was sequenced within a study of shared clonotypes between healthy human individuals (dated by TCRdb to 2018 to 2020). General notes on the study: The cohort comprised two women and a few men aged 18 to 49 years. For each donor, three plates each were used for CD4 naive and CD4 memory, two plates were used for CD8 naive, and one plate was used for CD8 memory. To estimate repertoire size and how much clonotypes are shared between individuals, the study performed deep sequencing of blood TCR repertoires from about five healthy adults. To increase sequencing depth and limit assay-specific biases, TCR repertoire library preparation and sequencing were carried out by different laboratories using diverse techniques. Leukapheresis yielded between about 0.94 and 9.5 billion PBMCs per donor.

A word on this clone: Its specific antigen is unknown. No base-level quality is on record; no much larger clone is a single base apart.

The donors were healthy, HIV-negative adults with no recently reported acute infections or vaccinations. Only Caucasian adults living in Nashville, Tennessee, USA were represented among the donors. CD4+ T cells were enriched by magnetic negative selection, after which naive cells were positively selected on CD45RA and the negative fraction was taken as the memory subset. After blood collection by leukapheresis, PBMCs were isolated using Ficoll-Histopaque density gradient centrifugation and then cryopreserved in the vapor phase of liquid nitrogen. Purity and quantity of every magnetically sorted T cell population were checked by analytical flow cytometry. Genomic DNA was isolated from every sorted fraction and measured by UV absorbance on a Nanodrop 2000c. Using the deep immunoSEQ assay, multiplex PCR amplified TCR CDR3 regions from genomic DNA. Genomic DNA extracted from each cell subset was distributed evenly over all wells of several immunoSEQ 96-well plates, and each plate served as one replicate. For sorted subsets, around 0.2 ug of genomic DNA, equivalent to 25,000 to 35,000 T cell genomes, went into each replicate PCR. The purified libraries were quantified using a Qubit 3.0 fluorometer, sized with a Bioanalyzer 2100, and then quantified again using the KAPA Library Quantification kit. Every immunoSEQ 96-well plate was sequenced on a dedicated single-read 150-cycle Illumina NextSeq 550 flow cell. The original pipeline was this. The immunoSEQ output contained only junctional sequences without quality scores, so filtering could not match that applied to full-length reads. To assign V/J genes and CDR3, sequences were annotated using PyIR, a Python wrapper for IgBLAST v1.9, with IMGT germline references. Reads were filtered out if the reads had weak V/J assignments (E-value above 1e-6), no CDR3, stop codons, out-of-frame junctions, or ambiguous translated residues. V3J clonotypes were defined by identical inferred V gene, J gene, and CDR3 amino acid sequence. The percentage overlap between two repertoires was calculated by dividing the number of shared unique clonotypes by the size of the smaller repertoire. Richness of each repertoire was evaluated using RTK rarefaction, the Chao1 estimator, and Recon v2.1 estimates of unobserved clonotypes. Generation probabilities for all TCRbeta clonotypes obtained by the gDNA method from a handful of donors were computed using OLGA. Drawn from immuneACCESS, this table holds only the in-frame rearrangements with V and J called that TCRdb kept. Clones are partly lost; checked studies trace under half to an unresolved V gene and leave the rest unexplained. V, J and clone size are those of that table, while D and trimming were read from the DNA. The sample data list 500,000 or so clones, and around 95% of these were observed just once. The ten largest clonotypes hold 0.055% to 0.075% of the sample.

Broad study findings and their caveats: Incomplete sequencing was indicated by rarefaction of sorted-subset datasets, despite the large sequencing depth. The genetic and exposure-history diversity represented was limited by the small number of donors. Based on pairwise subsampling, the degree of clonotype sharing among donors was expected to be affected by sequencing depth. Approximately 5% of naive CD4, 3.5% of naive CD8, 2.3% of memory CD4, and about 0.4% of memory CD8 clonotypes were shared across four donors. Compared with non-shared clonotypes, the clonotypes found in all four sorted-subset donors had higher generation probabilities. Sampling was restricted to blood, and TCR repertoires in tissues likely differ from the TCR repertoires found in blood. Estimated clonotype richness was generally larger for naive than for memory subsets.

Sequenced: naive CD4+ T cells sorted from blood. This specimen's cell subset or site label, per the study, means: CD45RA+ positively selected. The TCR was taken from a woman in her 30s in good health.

At the DNA level, the sequence is TGTGCCAGCAGCTTGGAAGGACAGAGTCTAGGCAATCAGCCCCAGCATTTT. Protein translation: CASSLEGQSLGNQPQHF. The chain was built from TRBV5-8 and TRBJ1-5; D gene: possibly TRBD1, on 6 matching bases. The CDR3 contains 17 residues, cysteine and phenylalanine counted. Only the CDR3 part of the read is kept: 51 bases, read in frame from the first base. V was cut back by 0 bases and J by 2 bases, leaving a gap of 15 bases between them. Reading the germline V gene gives CDR1 SGHTS and CDR2 YDEGEE.